The T cell receptor (beta chain) under discussion was sequenced for a study of cytomegalovirus exposure and HLA in healthy donors. In germline, CDR1 is DFQATT, CDR2 SNEGSKA (reference sequence). The CDR3 is made up of 11 amino acids. V was clipped by 2 bases and J by 8 bases, with 6 bases between them. It was with 60 Vbeta and 13 Jbeta primers that the PCR ran. Profiled with immunoSEQ multiplex PCR; TCRdb holds only in-frame clones, not every one. The listing records around 88,000 clones. The receptor was isolated from a girl between 5 and 17 years old in good health and CMV-seropositive. The chain links TRBV20-1 to TRBJ2-2; D is unresolved. The sample was PBMCs. The CDR3 loop is CSARSLGELFF. CDR3 DNA sequence: TGCAGTGCTAGATCCTTGGGGGAGCTGTTTTTT.